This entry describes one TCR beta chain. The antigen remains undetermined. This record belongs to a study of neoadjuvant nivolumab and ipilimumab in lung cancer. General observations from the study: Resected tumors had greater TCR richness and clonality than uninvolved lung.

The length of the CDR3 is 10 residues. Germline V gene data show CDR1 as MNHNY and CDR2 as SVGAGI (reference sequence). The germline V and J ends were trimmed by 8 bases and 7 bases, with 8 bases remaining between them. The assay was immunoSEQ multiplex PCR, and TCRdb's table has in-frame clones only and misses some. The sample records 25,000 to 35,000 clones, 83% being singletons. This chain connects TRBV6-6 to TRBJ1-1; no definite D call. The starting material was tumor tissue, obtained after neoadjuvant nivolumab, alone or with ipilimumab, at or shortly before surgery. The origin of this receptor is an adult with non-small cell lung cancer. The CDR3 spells CASGLDEAFF. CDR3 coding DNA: TGTGCCAGCGGCTTGGATGAAGCTTTCTTT.